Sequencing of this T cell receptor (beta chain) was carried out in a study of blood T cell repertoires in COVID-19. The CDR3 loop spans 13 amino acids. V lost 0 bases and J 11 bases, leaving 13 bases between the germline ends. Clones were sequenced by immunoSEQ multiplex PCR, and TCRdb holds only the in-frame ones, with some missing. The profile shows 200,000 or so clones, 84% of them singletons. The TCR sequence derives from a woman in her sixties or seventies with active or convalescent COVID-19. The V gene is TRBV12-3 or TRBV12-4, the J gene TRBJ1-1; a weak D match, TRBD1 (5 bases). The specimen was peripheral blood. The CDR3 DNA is TGTGCCAGCAGTTTAGCGTTAGGGGCGGCCGCTTTCTTT. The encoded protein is CASSLALGAAAFF.